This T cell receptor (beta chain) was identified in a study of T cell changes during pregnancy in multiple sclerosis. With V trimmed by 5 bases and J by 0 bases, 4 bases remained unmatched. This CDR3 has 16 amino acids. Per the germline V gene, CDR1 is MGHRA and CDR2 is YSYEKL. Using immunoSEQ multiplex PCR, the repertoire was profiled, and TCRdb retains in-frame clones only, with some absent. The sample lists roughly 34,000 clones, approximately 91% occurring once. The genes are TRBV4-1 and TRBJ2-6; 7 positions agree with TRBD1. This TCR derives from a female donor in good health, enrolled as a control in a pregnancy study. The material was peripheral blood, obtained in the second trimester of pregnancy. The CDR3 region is CASSASGGSGANVLTF. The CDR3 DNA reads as TGCGCCAGCAGCGCCTCAGGGGGCTCTGGGGCCAACGTCCTGACTTTC.